One and the same sample provided the 27 T cell receptor beta chains below, sequenced in a study of blood T cell repertoires in COVID-19. Profiling relied on immunoSEQ multiplex PCR, and the TCRdb table lists in-frame clones only, not all of them. The sample has 260,000 or so clones; roughly 89% are singletons. Sequenced sample: PBMCs or T cells enriched from blood (not recorded which). The receptors originated from a woman younger than 45 with acute COVID-19.

V usage is TRBV5-1 and J usage is TRBJ2-1, with D tentatively TRBD1 (6 bases). Germline CDR1 is SGHRS and CDR2 is YFSETQ. The ends were cut back, 0 bases at V and 4 bases at J, with 11 bases in the middle. The length of the CDR3 is 15 residues. CDR3 nucleotide sequence: TGCGCCAGCAGCTTGGGTCCGGGACAATACAATGAGCAGTTCTTC. It codes for CASSLGPGQYNEQFF.

The genes are TRBV4-1 and TRBJ2-7, with no clear D. The CDR3 has 15 amino acids. V gave up 0 bases and J gave up 2 bases, with 11 bases separating them. Germline loops: CDR1 MGHRA, CDR2 YSYEKL. The chain's CDR3 is CASSQERHGTYEQYF. CDR3 sequence (DNA): TGCGCCAGCAGCCAAGAGCGACACGGAACCTACGAGCAGTACTTC.

The chain joins TRBV11-2 to TRBJ2-7, with D perhaps TRBD1 (5 bases). This CDR3 comprises 15 residues. V shed 5 bases and J shed 2 bases, with 16 bases lying between them. Germline values: CDR1 SGHAT, CDR2 FQNNGV. The CDR3: CASSIGKGAAYEQYF. The DNA for the CDR3 is TGTGCCAGCAGCATCGGAAAAGGGGCAGCCTACGAGCAGTACTTC. Combining the CDR3 with reference TRBV11-2 and TRBJ2-7 gives the whole variable domain EAGVAQSPRYKIIEKRQSVAFWCNPISGHATLYWYQQILGQGPKLLIQFQNNGVVDDSQLPKDRFSAERLKGVDSTLKIQPAKLEDSAVYLCASSIGKGAAYEQYFGPGTRLTVT.

V and J are TRBV6-1 and TRBJ1-1; 7 bases map to TRBD1. With 3 bases clipped from V and 9 bases from J, the junction kept 7 bases outside the gene matches. Germline V gene lookup returns CDR1 MNHNS and CDR2 SASEGT. The CDR3 consists of 13 residues. The CDR3 region is CASSDIRDRQAFF. CDR3 nucleotide sequence: TGTGCCAGCAGTGATATCCGGGACAGACAAGCTTTCTTT.

CDR3 nucleotides: TGCGCCAGCAGCCAACAGACAGGGACAGCCGAAGCTTTCTTT. This translates into CASSQQTGTAEAFF. The chain recombines TRBV4-1 with TRBJ1-1; 7 bases are a match to TRBD1. The germline gives CDR1 MGHRA, CDR2 YSYEKL. With V trimmed by 2 bases and J by 8 bases, 8 bases remained unmatched. The CDR3 loop spans 14 amino acids.

J is TRBJ1-3 and V is TRBV7-2; 11 positions match TRBD1. Germline CDR1 is SGHTA and CDR2 is FQGNSA. With 5 bases clipped from V and 4 bases from J, the junction kept 4 bases outside the gene matches. The CDR3 sequence is 15 residues long. The CDR3: CASSPGQGVGNTIYF. The DNA of the CDR3 is TGTGCCAGCAGCCCGGGACAGGGGGTAGGAAACACCATATATTTT.

V gene TRBV2 combines with J gene TRBJ2-3; 8 bases agree with TRBD2. The CDR3 length is 13 residues. V trimming: 7 bases; J trimming: 5 bases; junction bases outside the gene matches: 5. Germline values: CDR1 SNHLY, CDR2 FYNNEI. CDR3 sequence reads: CASITGLGDTQYF. Written as DNA, the CDR3 is TGTGCCAGCATTACGGGACTAGGAGATACGCAGTATTTT.

The V gene is TRBV7-2, the J gene TRBJ2-5; the match to TRBD2 covers 7 bases. The CDR3 has 14 amino acids. V trimming: 4 bases; J trimming: 1 base; junction bases outside the gene matches: 3. Germline V gene lookup returns CDR1 SGHTA and CDR2 FQGNSA. Here the CDR3 DNA reads TGTGCCAGCAGCTCCCCGGGGGGCCAAGAGACCCAGTACTTC. Translated: CASSSPGGQETQYF.

This clone was seen more than once but under ten times. V gene TRBV15 combines with J gene TRBJ1-2, with a possible D match to TRBD1 (6 bases). CDR3 length equals 15 residues. CDR1 and CDR2 from the germline V gene are LNHNV and YYDKDF (reference sequence). Trimming pared 4 bases from V and 6 bases from J, leaving 18 bases between. The CDR3 spells CATSTHYTGSDGYTF. The CDR3, as DNA: TGTGCCACCAGCACCCACTACACAGGGAGCGATGGCTACACCTTC.

The V call is TRBV15, the J call TRBJ2-5; D may be TRBD1 (5 bases). V was cut by 5 bases and J by 5 bases, with 21 bases left in between. Germline V gene sequence: CDR1 LNHNV, CDR2 YYDKDF (reference sequence). CDR3 length equals 16 residues. DNA for the CDR3: TGTGCCACCAGCGCAGACGCGGCAGGGCTTCGGGAGACCCAGTACTTC. Amino acid sequence: CATSADAAGLRETQYF.

This sequence joins TRBV30 and TRBJ2-1; 7 positions match TRBD2. The CDR3 is 15 amino acids. The germline V gene has CDR1 GTSNPN and CDR2 SVGIG (reference sequence). Trimming at V came to 5 bases and at J to 2 bases, leaving 9 bases not matched to a gene. Here the CDR3 reads CAWVLAAAPYNEQFF. The CDR3 nucleotides read TGTGCCTGGGTCCTAGCGGCAGCCCCCTACAATGAGCAGTTCTTC.

The chain recombines TRBV15 with TRBJ1-2; no reliable D call. The CDR3 spans 16 residues. The ends were cut back, 5 bases at V and 2 bases at J, with 18 bases in the middle. Germline-derived CDR1 and CDR2 are LNHNV and YYDKDF (reference sequence). CDR3 DNA sequence: TGTGCCACCAGCGGTTCCAGCGTTGGCGGGAACTATGGCTACACCTTC. Translated: CATSGSSVGGNYGYTF.

The V and J genes are TRBV5-1 and TRBJ2-6, with 7 bases lining up with TRBD1. The V and J ends lost 3 bases and 0 bases, in that order; junction bases with no gene match: 3. In germline, CDR1 is SGHRS, CDR2 YFSETQ. This CDR3 is 16 amino acids long. Here the CDR3 reads CASSSGQFSGANVLTF. The CDR3 coding sequence is TGCGCCAGCAGCTCGGGACAGTTCTCTGGGGCCAACGTCCTGACTTTC.

The CDR3 reads CASSPPGNPGGDTQYF. The CDR3 nucleotides are TGTGCCAGCTCACCTCCCGGGAACCCAGGAGGAGATACGCAGTATTTT. This chain joins TRBV2 and TRBJ2-3; D possibly corresponds to TRBD2 (5 bases). The CDR3 is made up of 16 amino acids. Per the germline V gene, CDR1 is SNHLY and CDR2 is FYNNEI. V was shortened by 8 bases and J by 5 bases, with 23 bases between the two germline ends. Filled out from reference TRBV2 and TRBJ2-3, the complete variable domain reads EPEVTQTPSHQVTQMGQEVILRCVPISNHLYFYWYRQILGQKVEFLVSFYNNEISEKSEIFDDQFSVERPDGSNFTLKIRSTKLEDSAMYFCASSPPGNPGGDTQYFGPGTRLTVL.

This rearrangement joins TRBV3-1 (or the pseudogene TRBV3-2) to TRBJ2-7, with 9 positions matching TRBD2. CDR3 length: 16 residues. The ends lost 5 bases at V and 8 bases at J; junction bases unmatched: 16. Germline CDR1 is LGHDT and CDR2 is YNNKEL (reference sequence). The DNA for the CDR3 is TGTGCCAGCAGCAACTACCCGGGACTAGCCTCGCGACAGCAGTACTTC. This gives the protein CASSNYPGLASRQQYF.

A single count supports this clone. The chain combines TRBV6-1 with TRBJ1-1; TRBD1 is a possible D gene (6 bases). The CDR3 has 15 amino acids. The germline V gene encodes CDR1 MNHNS and CDR2 SASEGT. V was cut by 5 bases and J by 1 base, with 14 bases left in between. The DNA for the CDR3 is TGTGCCAGCAGTCAACCACAGGGTTGGAACACTGAAGCTTTCTTT. This codes for CASSQPQGWNTEAFF.

The chain joins TRBV19 to TRBJ2-2; the match to TRBD2 covers 11 bases. This CDR3 spans 17 amino acids. Germline CDR1 LNHDA, CDR2 SQIVND (reference sequence). With V trimmed by 3 bases and J by 10 bases, 13 bases remained unmatched. CDR3 residues: CASSIGLAGGGQLELFF. CDR3 bases: TGTGCCAGTAGTATCGGGCTAGCGGGGGGCGGCCAGTTGGAGCTGTTTTTT.

The rearrangement links TRBV9 to TRBJ1-4; a weak D match, TRBD1 (5 bases). V lost 6 bases and J 6 bases, leaving 18 bases between the germline ends. Germline CDR1 is SGDLS and CDR2 is YYNGEE. The CDR3 has 15 residues. The CDR3 coding sequence is TGTGCCAGCACTCCAGGGTCAGAGGTGGATGAAAAACTGTTTTTT. This sequence encodes CASTPGSEVDEKLFF.

DNA of the CDR3: TGTGCCAGTAGTTTGTCAGTCATTTACAATGAGCAGTTCTTC. Translation: CASSLSVIYNEQFF. This rearrangement joins TRBV19 to TRBJ2-1, with D unresolved. V was shortened by 5 bases and J by 4 bases, with 12 bases between the two germline ends. CDR1 and CDR2 (germline): LNHDA, SQIVND (reference sequence). CDR3 length equals 14 residues.

The table lists this clone with a count of one. The chain carries TRBV5-1 and TRBJ1-4, with 9 nucleotides matching TRBD1. The germline V gene encodes CDR1 SGHRS and CDR2 YFSETQ. The trim removed 0 bases at V and 5 bases at J, leaving 2 bases unmatched. The CDR3 covers 15 residues. The CDR3 DNA reads TGCGCCAGCAGCTTGGGCGGGACAGGGAATGAAAAACTGTTTTTT. It encodes CASSLGGTGNEKLFF.

This sequence joins TRBV14 and TRBJ1-1; a possible D gene is TRBD1 (6 bases). This CDR3 is built from 14 residues. Looked up from germline, CDR1 is SGHDN and CDR2 is FVKESK. The V gene lost 1 base and the J gene lost 4 bases, with 10 bases spanning the gap. The CDR3 nucleotides are TGTGCCAGCAGCCAAGGACAGGTGGGCACTGAAGCTTTCTTT. It is translated as CASSQGQVGTEAFF.

The chain combines TRBV10-3 with TRBJ1-1; 7 nucleotides match TRBD1. This CDR3 is 15 amino acids long. Germline values: CDR1 ENHRY, CDR2 SYGVKD. Germline trimming cut 3 bases from V and 6 bases from J; bases unmatched to any gene: 10. This CDR3 is CAISDSKGAVPEAFF. The CDR3 nucleotides read TGTGCCATCAGTGACTCTAAGGGGGCAGTCCCTGAAGCTTTCTTT.

This chain uses TRBV4-1 with TRBJ1-5; 9 positions match TRBD1. Germline-derived CDR1 and CDR2 are MGHRA and YSYEKL. V lost 3 bases to trimming and J lost 0 bases; unmatched junction nucleotides: 9. The CDR3 sequence is 18 residues long. The CDR3 DNA follows: TGCGCCAGCAGCCATCTCTACGACAGGGGGGGTAGCAATCAGCCCCAGCATTTT. It encodes CASSHLYDRGGSNQPQHF.

The CDR3 DNA follows: TGTGCCAGCTCACCACTCCCCCGGGACAGAATCTACGAGCAGTACTTC. Its translation is CASSPLPRDRIYEQYF. The V and J genes are TRBV18 and TRBJ2-7, with 7 bases that match TRBD1. Germline-derived CDR1 and CDR2 are KGHSH and LQKENI. The CDR3 has 16 amino acids. V shed 1 base and J 3 bases; nucleotides not matched to a gene: 9.

This clone was seen a single time. This sample also contains other DNA sequences that code for the same CDR3. The J gene is TRBJ1-1, the V gene TRBV18, with D hard to call. Trimming left V 2 bases short and J 3 bases short, with 7 bases between. Germline V gene lookup returns CDR1 KGHSH and CDR2 LQKENI. The CDR3 extends over 13 amino acids. CDR3 DNA: TGTGCCAGCTCACCAGGCCAGGACACTGAAGCTTTCTTT. Translation gives CASSPGQDTEAFF.

CDR3 in amino acids: CASRWGANTGELFF. CDR3 bases: TGTGCCAGCAGGTGGGGCGCGAACACCGGGGAGCTGTTTTTT. This chain links TRBV2 with TRBJ2-2; D is perhaps TRBD1 (5 bases). Germline V gene data show CDR1 as SNHLY and CDR2 as FYNNEI. The CDR3 runs 14 residues. V dropped 6 bases and J dropped 0 bases, with 8 bases sitting between them. The whole variable domain, filled in from reference TRBV2 and TRBJ2-2, reads EPEVTQTPSHQVTQMGQEVILRCVPISNHLYFYWYRQILGQKVEFLVSFYNNEISEKSEIFDDQFSVERPDGSNFTLKIRSTKLEDSAMYFCASRWGANTGELFFGEGSRLTVL.

The V call is TRBV12-3 or TRBV12-4, the J call TRBJ1-5; D gene unclear. Between the trimmed V and J ends, which lost 7 bases and 4 bases, there was a span of 11 bases. The CDR3 consists of 13 residues. The DNA for the CDR3 is TGTGCCAGCACCTATGGAGGGAATCAGCCCCAGCATTTT. It codes for CASTYGGNQPQHF.